This TCR beta chain originates from a study of T cells in Graves' hyperthyroidism and ophthalmopathy. The germline gives CDR1 SGHNT, CDR2 YENEEA. Losses at the gene ends were 6 bases for V and 10 bases for J; bases not matched to a gene: 7. This CDR3 is built from 15 residues. This clonotype was picked up many times. What it recognizes is unknown. Study-wide points: In blood, most of the thyroid clonotypes expanded above 0.001 were also present. The authors' 13 V-J model separated ophthalmopathy from stable hyperthyroidism.

Regions amplified from RNA transcripts were the TCR beta CDR3 regions. In the first-round RT-PCR of the TCR CDR3, the HTBI primer set was used. TCRdb called the multiplex PCR reads again in MiXCR, with one record for every CDR3 protein. The table records nearly 600,000 distinct CDR3 sequences, around 13% of them present only once. V gene TRBV11-3 combines with J gene TRBJ2-1; 15 nucleotides line up with TRBD2. The sequence came from a woman aged 25 to 39 with Graves' hyperthyroidism that later progressed to Graves' ophthalmopathy. The sequenced sample was blood. The CDR3 DNA sequence: TGTGCCAGCAGACTGGGACTAGCGGGAGGCATAGAGCAGTTCTTC. Translated: CASRLGLAGGIEQFF.